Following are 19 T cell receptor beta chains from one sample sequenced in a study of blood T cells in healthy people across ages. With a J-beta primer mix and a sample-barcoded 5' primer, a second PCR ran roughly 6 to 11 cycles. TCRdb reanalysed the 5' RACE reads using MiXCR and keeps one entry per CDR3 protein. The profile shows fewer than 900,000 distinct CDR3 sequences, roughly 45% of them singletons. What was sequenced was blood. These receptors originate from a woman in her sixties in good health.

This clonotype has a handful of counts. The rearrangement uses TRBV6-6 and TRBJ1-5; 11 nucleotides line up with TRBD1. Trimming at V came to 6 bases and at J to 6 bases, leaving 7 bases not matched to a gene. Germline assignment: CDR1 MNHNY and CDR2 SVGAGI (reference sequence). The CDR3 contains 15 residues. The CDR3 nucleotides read TGTGCCAGCAGACAAGGGACAGGGGGAGTTCAGCCCCAGCATTTT. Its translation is CASRQGTGGVQPQHF.

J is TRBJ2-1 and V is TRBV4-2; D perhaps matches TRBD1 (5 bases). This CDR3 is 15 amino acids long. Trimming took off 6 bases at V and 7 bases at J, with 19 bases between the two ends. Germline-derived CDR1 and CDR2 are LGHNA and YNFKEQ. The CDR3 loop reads CASRPAQGPFNEQFF. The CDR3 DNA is TGTGCCAGCAGGCCTGCCCAGGGTCCATTTAATGAGCAGTTCTTC.

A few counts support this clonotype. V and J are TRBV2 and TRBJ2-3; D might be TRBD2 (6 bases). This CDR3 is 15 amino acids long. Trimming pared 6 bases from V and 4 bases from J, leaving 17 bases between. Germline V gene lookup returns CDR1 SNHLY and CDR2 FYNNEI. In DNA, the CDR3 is TGTGCCAGCAGGGTCCCCTGGGGGGTTCCAGATACGCAGTATTTT. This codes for CASRVPWGVPDTQYF.

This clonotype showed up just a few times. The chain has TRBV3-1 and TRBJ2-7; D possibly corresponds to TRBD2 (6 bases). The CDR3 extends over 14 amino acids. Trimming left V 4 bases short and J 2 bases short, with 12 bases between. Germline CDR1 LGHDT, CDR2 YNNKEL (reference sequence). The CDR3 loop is CASSPGDGAYEQYF. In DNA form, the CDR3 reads TGTGCCAGCAGCCCGGGGGACGGCGCCTACGAGCAGTACTTC.

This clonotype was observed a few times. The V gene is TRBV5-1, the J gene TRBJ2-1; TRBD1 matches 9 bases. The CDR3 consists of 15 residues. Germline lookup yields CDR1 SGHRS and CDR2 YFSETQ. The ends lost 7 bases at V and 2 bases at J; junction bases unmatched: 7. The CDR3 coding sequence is TGCGCCAGCCGCCAACAGGGGGCAGCCTACAATGAGCAGTTCTTC. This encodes CASRQQGAAYNEQFF. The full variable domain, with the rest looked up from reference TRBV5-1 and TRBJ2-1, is KAGVTQTPRYLIKTRGQQVTLSCSPISGHRSVSWYQQTPGQGLQFLFEYFSETQRNKGNFPGRFSGRQFSNSRSEMNVSTLELGDSALYLCASRQQGAAYNEQFFGPGTRLTVL.

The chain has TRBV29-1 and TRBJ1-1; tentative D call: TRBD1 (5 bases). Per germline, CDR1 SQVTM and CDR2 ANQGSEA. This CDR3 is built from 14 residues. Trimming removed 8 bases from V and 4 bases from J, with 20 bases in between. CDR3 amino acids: CSSIPLGAVTEAFF. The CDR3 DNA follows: TGCAGCTCCATTCCGCTAGGGGCGGTCACTGAAGCTTTCTTT. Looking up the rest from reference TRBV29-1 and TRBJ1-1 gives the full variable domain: SAVISQKPSRDICQRGTSLTIQCQVDSQVTMMFWYRQQPGQSLTLIATANQGSEATYESGFVIDKFPISRPNLTFSTLTVSNMSPEDSSIYLCSSIPLGAVTEAFFGQGTRLTVV.

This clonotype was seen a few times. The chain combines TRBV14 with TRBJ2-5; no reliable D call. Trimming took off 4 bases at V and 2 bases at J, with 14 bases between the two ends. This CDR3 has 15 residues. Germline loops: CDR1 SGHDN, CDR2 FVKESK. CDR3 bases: TGTGCCAGCAGCCGTGAACCTGGGCGGCAAGAGACCCAGTACTTC. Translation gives CASSREPGRQETQYF.

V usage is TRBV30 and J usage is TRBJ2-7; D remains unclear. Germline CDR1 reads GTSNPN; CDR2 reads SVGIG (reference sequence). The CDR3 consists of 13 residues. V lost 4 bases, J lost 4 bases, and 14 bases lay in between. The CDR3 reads CAWTLGVYYEQYF. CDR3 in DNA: TGTGCCTGGACTCTTGGGGTATATTACGAGCAGTACTTC.

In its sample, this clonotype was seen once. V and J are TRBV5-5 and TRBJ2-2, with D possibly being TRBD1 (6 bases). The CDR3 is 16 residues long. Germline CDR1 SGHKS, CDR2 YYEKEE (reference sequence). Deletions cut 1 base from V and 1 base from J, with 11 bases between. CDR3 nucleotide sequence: TGTGCCAGCAGCTTGACAGGGATACTGAACACCGGGGAGCTGTTTTTT. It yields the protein CASSLTGILNTGELFF. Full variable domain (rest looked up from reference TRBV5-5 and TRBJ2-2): DAGVTQSPTHLIKTRGQQVTLRCSPISGHKSVSWYQQVLGQGPQFIFQYYEKEERGRGNFPDRFSARQFPNYSSELNVNALLLGDSALYLCASSLTGILNTGELFFGEGSRLTVL.

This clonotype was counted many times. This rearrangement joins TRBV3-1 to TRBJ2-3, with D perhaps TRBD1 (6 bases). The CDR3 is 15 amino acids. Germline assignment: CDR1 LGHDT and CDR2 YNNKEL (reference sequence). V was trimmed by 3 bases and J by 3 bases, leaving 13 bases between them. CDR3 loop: CASSHASDRTDTQYF. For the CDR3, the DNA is TGTGCCAGCAGCCACGCCTCCGACAGGACAGATACGCAGTATTTT.

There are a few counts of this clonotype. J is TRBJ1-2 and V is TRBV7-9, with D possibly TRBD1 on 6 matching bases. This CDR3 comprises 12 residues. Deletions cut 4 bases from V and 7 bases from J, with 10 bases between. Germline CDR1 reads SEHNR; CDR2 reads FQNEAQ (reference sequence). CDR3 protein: CASSSQTGGYTF. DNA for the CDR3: TGTGCCAGCAGCTCGCAGACAGGTGGCTACACCTTC.

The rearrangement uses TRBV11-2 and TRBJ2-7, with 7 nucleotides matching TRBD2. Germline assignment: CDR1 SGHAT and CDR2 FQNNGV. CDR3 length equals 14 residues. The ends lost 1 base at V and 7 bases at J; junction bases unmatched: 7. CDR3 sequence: CASSLARTSDEQYF. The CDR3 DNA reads TGTGCCAGCAGCTTAGCCCGGACTAGTGATGAGCAGTACTTC.

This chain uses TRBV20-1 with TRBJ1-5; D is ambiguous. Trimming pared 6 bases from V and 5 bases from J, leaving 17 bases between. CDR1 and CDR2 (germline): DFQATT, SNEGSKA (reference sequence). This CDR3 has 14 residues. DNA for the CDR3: TGCAGTGCCCACCCCGGACTCGGGGATCAGCCCCAGCATTTT. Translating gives CSAHPGLGDQPQHF.

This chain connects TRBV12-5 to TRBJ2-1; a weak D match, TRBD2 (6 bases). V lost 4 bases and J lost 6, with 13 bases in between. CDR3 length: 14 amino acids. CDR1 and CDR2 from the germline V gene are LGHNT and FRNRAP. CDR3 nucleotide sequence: TGTGCTAGTGGTTGGGGCGGGGTTTTCAATGAGCAGTTCTTC. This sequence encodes CASGWGGVFNEQFF.

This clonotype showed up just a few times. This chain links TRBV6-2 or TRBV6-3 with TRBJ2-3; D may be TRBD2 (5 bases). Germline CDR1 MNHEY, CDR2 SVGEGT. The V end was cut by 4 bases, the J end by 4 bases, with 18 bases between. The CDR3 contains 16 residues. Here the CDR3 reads CASSWGLAGDPDTQYF. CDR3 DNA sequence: TGTGCCAGCAGTTGGGGTCTAGCAGGTGATCCAGATACGCAGTATTTT.

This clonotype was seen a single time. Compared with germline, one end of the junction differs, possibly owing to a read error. The CDR3, as DNA: TGTGTCAGCGGTTACGGGACAGGGGCGTTTTATGGTGGCTACACCTTC. This codes for CVSGYGTGAFYGGYTF. The chain recombines TRBV6-5 with TRBJ1-2; 10 bases agree with TRBD1. This CDR3 has 16 residues. Germline V lookup: CDR1 MNHEY, CDR2 SVGAGI.

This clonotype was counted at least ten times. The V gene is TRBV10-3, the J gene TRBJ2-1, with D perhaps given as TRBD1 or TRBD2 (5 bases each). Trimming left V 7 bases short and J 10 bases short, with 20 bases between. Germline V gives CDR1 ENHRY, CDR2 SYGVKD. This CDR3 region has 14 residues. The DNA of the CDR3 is TGTGCCATCACCAGCTCCGGGACCCCTGGAGAGCAGTTCTTC. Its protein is CAITSSGTPGEQFF.

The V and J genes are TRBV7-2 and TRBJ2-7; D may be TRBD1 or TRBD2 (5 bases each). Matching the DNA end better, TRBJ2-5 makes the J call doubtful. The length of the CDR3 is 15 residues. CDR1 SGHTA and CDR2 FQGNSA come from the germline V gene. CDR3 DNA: TGTGCCAGCAGCCTAACAGGCCAAGATGGGGGGACCCAGTACTTC. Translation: CASSLTGQDGGTQYF.

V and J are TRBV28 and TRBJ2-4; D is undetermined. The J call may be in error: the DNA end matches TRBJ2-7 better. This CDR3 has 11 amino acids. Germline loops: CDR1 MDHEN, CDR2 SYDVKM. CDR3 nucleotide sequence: TGTGCCATACATTCGTGGGACGAGCAGTACTTC. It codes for CAIHSWDEQYF.